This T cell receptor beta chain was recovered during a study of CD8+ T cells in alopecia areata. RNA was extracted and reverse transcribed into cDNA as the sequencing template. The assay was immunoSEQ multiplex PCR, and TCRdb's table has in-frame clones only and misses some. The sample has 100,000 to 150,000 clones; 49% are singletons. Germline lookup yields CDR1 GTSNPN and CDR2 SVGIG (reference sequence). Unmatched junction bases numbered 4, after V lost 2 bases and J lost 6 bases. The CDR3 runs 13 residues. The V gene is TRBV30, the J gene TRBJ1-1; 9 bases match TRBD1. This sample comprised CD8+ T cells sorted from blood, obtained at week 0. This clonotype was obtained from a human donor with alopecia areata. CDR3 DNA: TGTGCCTGGAGTACGGACAGGGGAGCTGAAGCTTTCTTT. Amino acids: CAWSTDRGAEAFF.